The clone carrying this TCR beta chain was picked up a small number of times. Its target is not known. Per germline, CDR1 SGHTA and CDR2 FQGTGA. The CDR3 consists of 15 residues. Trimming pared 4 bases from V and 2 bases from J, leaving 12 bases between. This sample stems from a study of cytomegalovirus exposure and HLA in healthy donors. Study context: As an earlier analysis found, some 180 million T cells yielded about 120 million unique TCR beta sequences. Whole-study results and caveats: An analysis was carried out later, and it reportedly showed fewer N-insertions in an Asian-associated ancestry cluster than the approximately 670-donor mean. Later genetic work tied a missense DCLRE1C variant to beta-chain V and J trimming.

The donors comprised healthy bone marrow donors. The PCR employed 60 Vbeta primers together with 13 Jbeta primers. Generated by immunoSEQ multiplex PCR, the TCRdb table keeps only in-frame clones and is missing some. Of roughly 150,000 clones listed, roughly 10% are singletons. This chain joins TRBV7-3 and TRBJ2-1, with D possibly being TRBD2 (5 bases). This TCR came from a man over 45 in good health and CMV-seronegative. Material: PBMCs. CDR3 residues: CASSSLAPPYNEQFF. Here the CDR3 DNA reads TGTGCCAGCAGCTCGTTAGCGCCCCCCTACAATGAGCAGTTCTTC. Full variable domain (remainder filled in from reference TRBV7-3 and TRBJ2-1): GAGVSQTPSNKVTEKGKYVELRCDPISGHTALYWYRQSLGQGPEFLIYFQGTGAADDSGLPNDRFFAVRPEGSVSTLKIQRTERGDSAVYLCASSSLAPPYNEQFFGPGTRLTVL.